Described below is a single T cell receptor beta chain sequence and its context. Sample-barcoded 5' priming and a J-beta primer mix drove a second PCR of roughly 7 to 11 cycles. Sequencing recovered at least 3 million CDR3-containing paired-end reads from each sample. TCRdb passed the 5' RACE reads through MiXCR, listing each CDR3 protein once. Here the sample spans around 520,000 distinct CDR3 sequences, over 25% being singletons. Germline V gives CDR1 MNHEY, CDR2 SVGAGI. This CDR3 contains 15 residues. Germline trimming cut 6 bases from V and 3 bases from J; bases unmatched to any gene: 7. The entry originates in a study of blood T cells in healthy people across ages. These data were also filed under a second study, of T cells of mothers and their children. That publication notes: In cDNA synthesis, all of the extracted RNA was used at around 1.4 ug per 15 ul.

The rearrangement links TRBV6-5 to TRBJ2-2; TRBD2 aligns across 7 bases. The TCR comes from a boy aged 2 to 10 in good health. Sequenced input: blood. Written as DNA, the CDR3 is TGTGCCAGCAGATCAGTAGCGGGTGACACCGGGGAGCTGTTTTTT. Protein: CASRSVAGDTGELFF.